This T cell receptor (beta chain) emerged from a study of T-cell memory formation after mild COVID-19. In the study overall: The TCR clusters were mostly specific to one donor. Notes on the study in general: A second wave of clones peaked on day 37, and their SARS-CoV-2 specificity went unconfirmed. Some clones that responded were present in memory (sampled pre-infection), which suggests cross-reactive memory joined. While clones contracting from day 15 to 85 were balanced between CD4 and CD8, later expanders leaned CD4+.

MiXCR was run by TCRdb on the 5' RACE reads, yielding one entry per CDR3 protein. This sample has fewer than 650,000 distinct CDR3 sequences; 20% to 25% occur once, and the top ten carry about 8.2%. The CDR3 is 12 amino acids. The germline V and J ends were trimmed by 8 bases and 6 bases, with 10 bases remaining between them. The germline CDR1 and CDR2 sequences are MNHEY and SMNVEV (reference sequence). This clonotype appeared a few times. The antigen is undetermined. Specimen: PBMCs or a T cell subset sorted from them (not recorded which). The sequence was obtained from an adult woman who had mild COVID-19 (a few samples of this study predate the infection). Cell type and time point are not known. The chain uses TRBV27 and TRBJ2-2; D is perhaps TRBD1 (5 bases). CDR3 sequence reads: CASSGQAGELFF. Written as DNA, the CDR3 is TGTGCCAGCTCAGGGCAGGCCGGGGAGCTGTTTTTT.